What follows are 18 T cell receptor beta chains derived from one specimen sequenced in a study of T-cell reconstitution after alpha-beta-depleted transplantation in children. Preparing the TCRbeta library involved the use of unique molecular identifiers. One entry per CDR3 protein results from TCRdb running MiXCR on the PCR reads. The repertoire has about half a million distinct CDR3 sequences, about 12% of them found once; the top ten carry about 5.6%. The sample in question was PBMCs from the stem cell graft donor, obtained from the stem cell graft. These TCRs come from a human donor who donated a stem cell graft to a child with combined immunodeficiency.

V and J are TRBV5-1 and TRBJ1-1; D is possibly TRBD1 (6 bases). Trimming took off 5 bases at V and 7 bases at J, with 21 bases between the two ends. The CDR3 is 15 residues long. Germline CDR1 is SGHRS and CDR2 is YFSETQ. The CDR3 is CASRTRIPGHGEAFF. In DNA, the CDR3 is TGCGCCAGCAGAACACGCATTCCGGGACATGGTGAAGCTTTCTTT.

This clonotype appeared a few times. V and J are TRBV6-2 or TRBV6-3 and TRBJ2-3, with TRBD1 identical over 10 bases. Per germline, CDR1 MNHEY and CDR2 SVGEGT. There are 17 residues in the CDR3. After removal of 8 bases from V and 4 bases from J, the junction contained 15 bases not matched to a gene. The DNA for the CDR3 is TGTGCCAGCGCCTGGGGGACAGGGGTTATGAGTGCAGATACGCAGTATTTT. Translating gives CASAWGTGVMSADTQYF.

This clonotype came up many times. This chain uses TRBV27 with TRBJ2-7; a possible D gene is TRBD2 (5 bases). Germline V CDR1 and CDR2: MNHEY, SMNVEV (reference sequence). CDR3 length: 13 residues. V was pared by 6 bases and J by 2 bases, with 11 bases between. CDR3 residues: CASSSRVTYEQYF. In nucleotides, the CDR3 is TGTGCCAGCAGCTCGAGGGTTACCTACGAGCAGTACTTC.

In its sample, this clonotype was seen many times. This sequence joins TRBV20-1 and TRBJ2-7; 7 bases align to TRBD2. V lost 2 bases and J lost 3; bases outside the gene matches: 13. CDR1 and CDR2 (germline): DFQATT, SNEGSKA (reference sequence). The length of the CDR3 is 16 residues. CDR3 in amino acids: CSARWNSGSPDYEQYF. The DNA of the CDR3 is TGCAGTGCTAGATGGAATAGCGGGTCGCCAGACTACGAGCAGTACTTC.

This clonotype has ten or more counts. The V call is TRBV7-9, the J call TRBJ2-5; 9 positions agree with TRBD1. CDR1 SEHNR and CDR2 FQNEAQ come from the germline V gene (reference sequence). Trimming took 5 bases from V and 5 from J; bases not matched to a gene: 6. This CDR3 has 14 residues. CDR3 sequence reads: CASSPQGAGETQYF. CDR3 DNA: TGTGCCAGCAGCCCACAGGGGGCGGGTGAGACCCAGTACTTC.

This clonotype was observed many times. The chain is built from TRBV12-3 or TRBV12-4 and TRBJ2-3; D might be TRBD2 (6 bases). V lost 6 bases and J 6 bases, leaving 16 bases between the germline ends. The length of the CDR3 is 14 residues. CDR3 region: CASSLLGTLDTQYF. CDR3 coding DNA: TGTGCCAGCAGCTTACTCGGGACTTTGGATACGCAGTATTTT.

V gene TRBV2 combines with J gene TRBJ2-7; D remains unclear. V lost 7 bases and J 0 bases, leaving 13 bases between the germline ends. The CDR3 loop spans 14 amino acids. In germline, CDR1 is SNHLY, CDR2 FYNNEI. CDR3 residues: CASKEGLSSYEQYF. CDR3 DNA sequence: TGTGCCAGCAAGGAAGGCCTGAGCTCCTACGAGCAGTACTTC.

The chain uses TRBV20-1 and TRBJ1-5; TRBD1 aligns across 8 bases. CDR3 length: 13 amino acids. J lost 4 bases, V lost 6 bases, and 5 bases had no gene match. Germline V gives CDR1 DFQATT, CDR2 SNEGSKA (reference sequence). The CDR3 here is CSAYTGGNQPQHF. CDR3 DNA: TGCAGTGCGTATACAGGGGGGAATCAGCCCCAGCATTTT.

The rearrangement links TRBV20-1 to TRBJ2-1, with D unresolved. Trimming shortened V by 6 bases and J by 4 bases, and 16 bases separated the two germline ends. Germline values: CDR1 DFQATT, CDR2 SNEGSKA (reference sequence). CDR3 length: 14 residues. The CDR3 DNA is TGCAGTGCGCCCCCCCCCCTAGATTACAATGAGCAGTTCTTC. The encoded protein is CSAPPPLDYNEQFF.

At least ten counts were recorded for this clonotype. V and J are TRBV4-2 and TRBJ2-1; D is undetermined. V was trimmed by 4 bases and J by 0 bases, leaving 4 bases between them. The germline V gene encodes CDR1 LGHNA and CDR2 YNFKEQ. The CDR3 has 13 residues. The CDR3 nucleotides are TGTGCCAGCAGCCCAACCTCCTACAATGAGCAGTTCTTC. This codes for CASSPTSYNEQFF.

This chain connects TRBV12-3 or TRBV12-4 to TRBJ1-5; D gene uncertain. The CDR3 extends over 13 amino acids. Trimming removed 3 bases from V and 9 bases from J, with 12 bases in between. Written as DNA, the CDR3 is TGTGCCAGCAGTTTTACCGAGGTTGCGCCCCAGCATTTT. Protein: CASSFTEVAPQHF.

The sample holds a few counts of this clonotype. V is TRBV6-5 and J is TRBJ2-3, with D tentatively TRBD2 (7 bases). The V and J ends lost 4 bases and 5 bases respectively, with 19 bases between them. The CDR3 contains 16 residues. Germline lookup yields CDR1 MNHEY and CDR2 SVGAGI. CDR3 bases: TGTGCCAGCAGTTCCCACCCGAGGGGGGGTGGAGATACGCAGTATTTT. Its translation is CASSSHPRGGGDTQYF.

In this sample, this clonotype turned up many times. J is TRBJ2-1 and V is TRBV12-3 or TRBV12-4; TRBD2 might be the D (7 bases). V gave up 1 base and J gave up 3 bases, with 13 bases separating them. The length of the CDR3 is 16 residues. CDR3 residues: CASSLGGGPYYNEQFF. The CDR3 DNA sequence: TGTGCCAGCAGTTTAGGCGGGGGCCCTTACTACAATGAGCAGTTCTTC.

This clonotype was observed many times. The gene calls are TRBV5-5 and TRBJ2-3; either TRBD1 or TRBD2 may supply D (5 bases each). The ends were cut back, 3 bases at V and 0 bases at J, with 11 bases in the middle. Germline V gives CDR1 SGHKS, CDR2 YYEKEE (reference sequence). The CDR3 extends over 15 amino acids. CDR3 DNA sequence: TGTGCCAGCAGCTCGGACGGGGCAAGCACAGATACGCAGTATTTT. Encoded protein: CASSSDGASTDTQYF.

This clonotype was observed a handful of times. CDR3 nucleotides: TGCAGTGCTAGAGGGCGATTGTGGGGGGCACAGAATGAAAAACTGTTTTTT. The encoded protein is CSARGRLWGAQNEKLFF. The chain has TRBV20-1 and TRBJ1-4, with D possibly being TRBD1 (6 bases). Trimming left V 1 base short and J 5 bases short, with 20 bases between. From germline, CDR1 is DFQATT and CDR2 SNEGSKA (reference sequence). CDR3 length: 17 amino acids.

This clonotype was picked up a small number of times. The chain joins TRBV9 to TRBJ2-6; D might be TRBD1 (6 bases). Trimming shortened V by 6 bases and J by 1 base, and 26 bases separated the two germline ends. The CDR3 is made up of 20 amino acids. Germline V gene lookup returns CDR1 SGDLS and CDR2 YYNGEE. CDR3 in DNA: TGTGCCAGCAAAAGGGGGTACCGGGACCTGAATTCTTCTGGGGCCAACGTCCTGACTTTC. Its protein product is CASKRGYRDLNSSGANVLTF.

The CDR3 DNA reads as TGTGCCAGCAGCCTTGACAACGCGAACACCGGGGAGCTGTTTTTT. It codes for CASSLDNANTGELFF. The chain joins TRBV6-5 to TRBJ2-2; no reliable D call. The V gene's germline CDR1 is MNHEY and CDR2 SVGAGI. The length of the CDR3 is 15 residues. Trimming cost V 6 bases and J 0 bases, with 11 bases left between them.

This clonotype was observed many times. J is TRBJ2-5 and V is TRBV20-1; D might be TRBD2 (5 bases). The germline V gene has CDR1 DFQATT and CDR2 SNEGSKA (reference sequence). Trimming cost V 5 bases and J 5 bases, with 15 bases left between them. The CDR3 runs 13 residues. CDR3 DNA: TGCAGTGCTGCTCCGGGATCTGAGGAGACCCAGTACTTC. It codes for CSAAPGSEETQYF.